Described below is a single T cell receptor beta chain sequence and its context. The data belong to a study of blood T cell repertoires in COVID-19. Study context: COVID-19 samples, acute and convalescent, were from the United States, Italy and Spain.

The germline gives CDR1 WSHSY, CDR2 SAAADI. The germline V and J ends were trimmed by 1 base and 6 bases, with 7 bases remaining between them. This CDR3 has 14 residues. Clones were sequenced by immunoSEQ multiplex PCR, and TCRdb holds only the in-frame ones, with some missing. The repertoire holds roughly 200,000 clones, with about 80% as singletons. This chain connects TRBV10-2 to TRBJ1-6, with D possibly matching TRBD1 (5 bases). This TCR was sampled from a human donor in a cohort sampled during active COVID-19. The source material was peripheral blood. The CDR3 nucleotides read TGCGCCAGCAGTGAGTGGGGCCCTAATTCACCCCTCCACTTT. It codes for CASSEWGPNSPLHF.